This paragraph reports one TCR beta chain. The antigen remains undetermined. The data originate from a study of graft-versus-host responses after intestinal transplantation. About the research overall: All recipients were given anti-thymocyte globulin induction, and tacrolimus and steroids were then administered for roughly three years. Notes on the study in general: An association linked early post-transplant HvG declines with peak circulating GvH clone levels. Marrow from the recipient contained GvH clones, some of which had appeared first in ileum or blood.

Germline V gene lookup returns CDR1 LNHDA and CDR2 SQIVND (reference sequence). V lost 5 bases and J lost 6; bases outside the gene matches: 12. CDR3 length equals 16 residues. The table came from immunoSEQ multiplex PCR; TCRdb's copy has only in-frame clones and leaves some out. In the table there are about 97,000 clones, more than 80% of which are singletons. The specimen was PBMCs, collected around 450 days after intestinal transplant. The TCR sequence derives from a human patient who received an intestinal transplant, so some T cells may come from the graft donor. The chain has TRBV19 and TRBJ1-5; 8 bases are a match to TRBD1. The CDR3 reads CASSLGTGTVSQPQHF. CDR3 DNA sequence: TGTGCCAGTAGTCTCGGGACAGGAACCGTCAGTCAGCCCCAGCATTTT.